This T cell receptor (beta chain) comes out of a study of brain T cells in children with intractable seizures. Overall study findings and caveats: Absence of clones before surgery may stem from lower sequencing depth.

Germline-derived CDR1 and CDR2 are SNHLY and FYNNEI. Between the trimmed V and J ends, which lost 0 bases and 15 bases, there was a span of 15 bases. The CDR3 covers 13 residues. Documented time point: blood from clinic visit 5 months post-surgery; TSC patient then seizure free. The method was immunoSEQ multiplex PCR; TCRdb's version includes in-frame clones alone and lacks a portion of them. In the table there are hundreds of thousands of clones, about 94% of which are singletons. For this clone: Its cognate antigen is unknown.

J is TRBJ2-1 and V is TRBV2; D uncertain. This clonotype originated in a boy under three years old with tuberous sclerosis and intractable seizures. The sample here was peripheral blood, taken less than 6 months after surgery. The CDR3 sequence is CASSEASPTRLFF. DNA of the CDR3: TGTGCCAGCAGTGAAGCGTCCCCTACCAGGTTGTTCTTC.